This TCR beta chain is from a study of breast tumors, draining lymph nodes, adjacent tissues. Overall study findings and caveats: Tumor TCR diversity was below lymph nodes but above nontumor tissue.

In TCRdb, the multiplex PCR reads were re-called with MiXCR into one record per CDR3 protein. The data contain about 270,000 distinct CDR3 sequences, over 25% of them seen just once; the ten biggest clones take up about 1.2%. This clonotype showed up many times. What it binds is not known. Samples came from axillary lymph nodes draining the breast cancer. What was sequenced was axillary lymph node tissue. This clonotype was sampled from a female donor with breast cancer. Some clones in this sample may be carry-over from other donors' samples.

CDR3 sequence: CASSLIPGFQETQYF. DNA of the CDR3: TGTGCCAGCAGCCTCATTCCCGGGTTTCAAGAGACCCAGTACTTC. The V gene is TRBV12-3 or TRBV12-4, the J gene TRBJ2-5, with no clear D. V was clipped by 6 bases and J by 2 bases, with 16 bases between them. This CDR3 has 15 amino acids.